The clone carrying this TCR beta chain occurred a few times. Its antigen is still unknown. Researchers ran the PCR with 60 Vbeta and 13 Jbeta primers. The repertoire was sequenced with immunoSEQ multiplex PCR; TCRdb's copy has only in-frame clones and lacks some. The table shows roughly 100,000 clones, with over 70% occurring only once. This CDR3 region has 12 residues. The germline V gene encodes CDR1 GTSNPN and CDR2 SVGIG (reference sequence). The V gene lost 4 bases and the J gene lost 8 bases, with 14 bases spanning the gap. This sample is drawn from a study of cytomegalovirus exposure and HLA in healthy donors. General study results and limits: There were fewer than 200 TCR beta chains listed as cytomegalovirus-associated. An analysis that came later showed most CMV-associated TCR beta chains appearing HLA-restricted. After further analysis at a later stage, roughly 16,000 TCR beta sequences were associated with HLA alleles at 0.05 false discovery rate.

The sequence was obtained from a woman aged 40-49 years in good health and CMV-seronegative. Sequences were obtained from PBMCs. This chain uses TRBV30 with TRBJ1-2; D is undetermined. CDR3 DNA: TGTGCCTGGAACGAGCCGTCTAGGGGCTACACCTTC. This gives the protein CAWNEPSRGYTF.